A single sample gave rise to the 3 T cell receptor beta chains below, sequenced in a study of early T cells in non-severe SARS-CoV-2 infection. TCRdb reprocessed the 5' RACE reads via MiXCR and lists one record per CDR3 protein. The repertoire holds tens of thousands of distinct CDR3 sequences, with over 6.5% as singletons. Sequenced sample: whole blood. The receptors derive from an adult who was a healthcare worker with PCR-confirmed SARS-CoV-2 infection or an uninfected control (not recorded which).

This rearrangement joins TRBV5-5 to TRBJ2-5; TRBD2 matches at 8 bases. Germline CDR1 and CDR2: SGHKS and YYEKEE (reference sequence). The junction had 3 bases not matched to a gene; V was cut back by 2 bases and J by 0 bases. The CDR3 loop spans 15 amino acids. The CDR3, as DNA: TGTGCCAGCAGCTTTAGCGGGGCCCACCAAGAGACCCAGTACTTC. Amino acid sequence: CASSFSGAHQETQYF.

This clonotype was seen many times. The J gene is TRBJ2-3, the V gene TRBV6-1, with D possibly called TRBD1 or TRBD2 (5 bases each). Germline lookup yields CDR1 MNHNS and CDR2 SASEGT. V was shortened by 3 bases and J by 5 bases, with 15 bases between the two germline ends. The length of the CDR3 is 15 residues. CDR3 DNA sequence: TGTGCCAGCAGTGAGAGAGGGGACGAAGAAGATACGCAGTATTTT. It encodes CASSERGDEEDTQYF.

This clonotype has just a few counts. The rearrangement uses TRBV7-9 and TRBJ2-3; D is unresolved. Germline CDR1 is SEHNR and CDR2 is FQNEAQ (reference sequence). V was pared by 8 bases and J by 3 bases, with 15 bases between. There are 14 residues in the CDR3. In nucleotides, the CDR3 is TGTGCCAGCGTCTCCTCCGGAAGTACAGATACGCAGTATTTT. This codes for CASVSSGSTDTQYF.